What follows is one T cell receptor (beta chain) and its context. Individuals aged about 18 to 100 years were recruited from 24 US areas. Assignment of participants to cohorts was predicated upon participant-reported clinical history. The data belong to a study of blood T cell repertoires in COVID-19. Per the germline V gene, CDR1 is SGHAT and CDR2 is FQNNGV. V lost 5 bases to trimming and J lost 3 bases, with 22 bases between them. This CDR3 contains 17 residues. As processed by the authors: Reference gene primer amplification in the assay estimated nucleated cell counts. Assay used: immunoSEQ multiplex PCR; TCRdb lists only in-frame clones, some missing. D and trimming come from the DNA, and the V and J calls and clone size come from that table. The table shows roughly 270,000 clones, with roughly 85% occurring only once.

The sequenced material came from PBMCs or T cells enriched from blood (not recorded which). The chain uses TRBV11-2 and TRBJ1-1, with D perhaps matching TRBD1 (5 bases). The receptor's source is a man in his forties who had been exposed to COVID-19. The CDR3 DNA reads TGTGCCAGCAGCATACCGGCCCCGTGGGGCTTTTACACTGAAGCTTTCTTT. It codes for CASSIPAPWGFYTEAFF.